The entry below gives a single TCR beta chain sequence along with its context. Its target is unknown. PCR was performed using 60 Vbeta and 13 Jbeta primers. Sequencing used immunoSEQ multiplex PCR; TCRdb keeps in-frame clones, though not all of them. The sample has approximately 240,000 clones; about three quarters are singletons. The sample is drawn from a study of cytomegalovirus exposure and HLA in healthy donors. Turning to the study itself: Of roughly 360 genotyped donors, 75% to 90% grouped in the Caucasian-associated ancestry cluster. Study-wide results and caveats: A missense variant in DCLRE1C was later tied to TCR beta V- and J-gene trimming. Cytomegalovirus association was assigned to around 150 TCR beta chains.

This CDR3 contains 13 residues. Germline V gene data show CDR1 as LGHNA and CDR2 as YSLEER. With 3 bases removed from V and 11 bases from J, the gap between germline ends came to 11 bases. The chain is built from TRBV4-3 and TRBJ1-6; a weak D match, TRBD1 (6 bases). The source is a woman aged 55-75 years in good health and CMV-seropositive. Input material: PBMCs. The CDR3 coding sequence is TGCGCCAGCAGCCACAAACAGGGCCCACCCCTCCACTTT. This encodes CASSHKQGPPLHF.